The present T cell receptor (beta chain) was sequenced within a study of OX40 agonist ivuxolimab in advanced cancers. Study-wide context: Aged roughly 23 to 80 with a mean of around 60 years, they were 82.7% male. Prior checkpoint blockade (anti-PD-1, anti-PD-L1 or anti-CTLA-4) was permitted; roughly 40% had it.

Study-level points and caveats: Compared with CD4+, CD8+ T cells on average had more expanded clones.

With regard to this clone: Its antigen is unknown.

Sequenced by immunoSEQ multiplex PCR; TCRdb stores in-frame clones only, minus some. The table lists 65,000 to 85,000 clones, around 93% of them singletons. Trimming removed 0 bases at V and 6 bases at J, with 5 bases between. The CDR3 loop spans 12 amino acids. CDR1 and CDR2 from the germline V gene are SGHDN and FVKESK. The sequence derives from an adult with an advanced solid tumor such as melanoma, head and neck, liver or kidney cancer. This sequence joins TRBV14 and TRBJ1-1, with D unclear. This specimen consisted of CD4+ or CD8+ T cells sorted from blood, obtained in a trial of the OX40 agonist ivuxolimab. The CDR3 nucleotides are TGTGCCAGCAGCCAAGATGGGCCTGAAGCTTTCTTT. As protein: CASSQDGPEAFF.